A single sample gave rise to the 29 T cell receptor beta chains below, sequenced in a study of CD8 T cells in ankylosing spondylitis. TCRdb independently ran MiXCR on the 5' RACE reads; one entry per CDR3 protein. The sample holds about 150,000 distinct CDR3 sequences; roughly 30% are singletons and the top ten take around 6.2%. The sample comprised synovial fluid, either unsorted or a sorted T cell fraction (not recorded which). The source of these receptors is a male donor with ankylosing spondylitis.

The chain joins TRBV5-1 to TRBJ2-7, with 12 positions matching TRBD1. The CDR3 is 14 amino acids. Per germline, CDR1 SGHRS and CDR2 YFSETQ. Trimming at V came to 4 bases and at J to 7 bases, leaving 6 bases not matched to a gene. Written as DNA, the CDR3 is TGCGCCAGCAGCGGGACAGGGGGCTCGAGGGAGCAGTACTTC. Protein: CASSGTGGSREQYF. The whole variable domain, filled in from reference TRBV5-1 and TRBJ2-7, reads KAGVTQTPRYLIKTRGQQVTLSCSPISGHRSVSWYQQTPGQGLQFLFEYFSETQRNKGNFPGRFSGRQFSNSRSEMNVSTLELGDSALYLCASSGTGGSREQYFGPGTRLTVT.

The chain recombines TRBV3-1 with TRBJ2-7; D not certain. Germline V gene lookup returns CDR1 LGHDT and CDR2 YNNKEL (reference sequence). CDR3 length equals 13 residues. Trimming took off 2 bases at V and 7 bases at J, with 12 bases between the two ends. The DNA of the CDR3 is TGTGCCAGCAGCCAACAAACCTACGGGGAGCAGTACTTC. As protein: CASSQQTYGEQYF.

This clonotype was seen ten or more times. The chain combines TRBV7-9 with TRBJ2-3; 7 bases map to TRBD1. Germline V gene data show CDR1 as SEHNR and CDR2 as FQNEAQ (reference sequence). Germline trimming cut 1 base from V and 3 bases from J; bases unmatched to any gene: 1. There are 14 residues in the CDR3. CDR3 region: CASSLGGQTDTQYF. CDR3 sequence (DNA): TGTGCCAGCAGCTTAGGGGGACAGACAGATACGCAGTATTTT.

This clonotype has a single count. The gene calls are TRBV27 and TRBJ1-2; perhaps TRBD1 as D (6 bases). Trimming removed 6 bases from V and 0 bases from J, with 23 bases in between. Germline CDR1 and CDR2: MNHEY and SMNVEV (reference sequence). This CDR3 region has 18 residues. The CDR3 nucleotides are TGTGCCAGCAGCCGATCGATGGACAGTTTTGCCTCTAACTATGGCTACACCTTC. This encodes CASSRSMDSFASNYGYTF.

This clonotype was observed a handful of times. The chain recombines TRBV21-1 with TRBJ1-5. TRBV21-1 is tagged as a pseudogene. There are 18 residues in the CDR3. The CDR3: CASSKGPLLRKSNQPQHF. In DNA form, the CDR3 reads TGTGCCAGCAGCAAAGGGCCCCTTTTAAGGAAAAGCAATCAGCCCCAGCATTTT.

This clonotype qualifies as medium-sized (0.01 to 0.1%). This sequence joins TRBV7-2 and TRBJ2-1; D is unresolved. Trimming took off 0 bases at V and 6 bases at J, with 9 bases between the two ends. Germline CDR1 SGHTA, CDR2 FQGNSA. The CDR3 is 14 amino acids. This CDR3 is CASSLAGTFNEQFF. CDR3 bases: TGTGCCAGCAGCTTAGCGGGAACTTTCAATGAGCAGTTCTTC.

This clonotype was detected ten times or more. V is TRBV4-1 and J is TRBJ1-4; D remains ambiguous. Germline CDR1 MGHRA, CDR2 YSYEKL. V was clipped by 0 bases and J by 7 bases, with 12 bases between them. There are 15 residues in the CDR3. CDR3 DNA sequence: TGCGCCAGCAGCCAAGAAGGTTCTATCGGTGAAAAACTGTTTTTT. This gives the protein CASSQEGSIGEKLFF.

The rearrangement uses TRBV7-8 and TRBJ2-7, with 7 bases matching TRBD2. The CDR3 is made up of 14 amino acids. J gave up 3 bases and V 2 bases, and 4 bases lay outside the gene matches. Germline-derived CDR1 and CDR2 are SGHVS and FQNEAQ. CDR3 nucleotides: TGTGCCAGCAGCTTAATGAGCGGGATCTACGAGCAGTACTTC. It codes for CASSLMSGIYEQYF.

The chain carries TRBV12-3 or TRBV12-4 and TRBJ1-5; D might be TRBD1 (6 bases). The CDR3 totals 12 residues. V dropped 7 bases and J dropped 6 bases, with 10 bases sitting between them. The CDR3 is CASTRGSQPQHF. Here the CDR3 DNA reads TGTGCCAGCACAAGGGGGTCTCAGCCCCAGCATTTT.

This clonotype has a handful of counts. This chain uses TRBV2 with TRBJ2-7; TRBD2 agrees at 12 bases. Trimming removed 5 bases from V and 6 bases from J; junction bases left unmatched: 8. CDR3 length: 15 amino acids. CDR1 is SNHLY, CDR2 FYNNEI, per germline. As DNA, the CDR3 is TGTGCCAGCAGTTACAAGGGACTAGCGGGCCCCGAGCAGTACTTC. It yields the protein CASSYKGLAGPEQYF.

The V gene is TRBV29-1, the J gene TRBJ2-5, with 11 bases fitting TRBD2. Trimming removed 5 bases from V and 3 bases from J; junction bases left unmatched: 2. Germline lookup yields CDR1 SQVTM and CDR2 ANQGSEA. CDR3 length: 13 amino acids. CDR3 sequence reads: CSVHSGREETQYF. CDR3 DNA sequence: TGCAGCGTTCATAGCGGGAGGGAAGAGACCCAGTACTTC.

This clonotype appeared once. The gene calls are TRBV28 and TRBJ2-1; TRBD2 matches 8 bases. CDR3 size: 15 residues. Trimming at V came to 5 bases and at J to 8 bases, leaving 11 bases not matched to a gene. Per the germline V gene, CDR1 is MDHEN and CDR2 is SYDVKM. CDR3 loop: CASSPYQRESHEQFF. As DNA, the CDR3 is TGTGCCAGCAGTCCCTACCAGCGGGAGAGTCATGAGCAGTTCTTC.

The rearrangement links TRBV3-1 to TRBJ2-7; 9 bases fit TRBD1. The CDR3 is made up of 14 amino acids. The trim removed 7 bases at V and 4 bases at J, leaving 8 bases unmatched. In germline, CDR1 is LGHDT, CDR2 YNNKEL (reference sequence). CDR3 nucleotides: TGTGCCAGCACCACCGGGACAGGGTCATACGAGCAGTACTTC. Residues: CASTTGTGSYEQYF.

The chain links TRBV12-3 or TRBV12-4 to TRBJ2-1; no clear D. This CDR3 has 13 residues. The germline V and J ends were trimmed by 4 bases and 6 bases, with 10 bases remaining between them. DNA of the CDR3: TGTGCCAGCAGTTCCACCGATATCAATGAGCAGTTCTTC. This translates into CASSSTDINEQFF.

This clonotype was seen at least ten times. In DNA, the CDR3 is TGCAGTGCTAGGGCAGGGGGGGGCTACGAGCAGTACTTC. Translating it yields CSARAGGGYEQYF. The chain joins TRBV20-1 to TRBJ2-7; either TRBD1 or TRBD2 may fit D (7 bases each). From germline, CDR1 is DFQATT and CDR2 SNEGSKA (reference sequence). This CDR3 is built from 13 residues. V was pared by 3 bases and J by 3 bases, with 12 bases between.

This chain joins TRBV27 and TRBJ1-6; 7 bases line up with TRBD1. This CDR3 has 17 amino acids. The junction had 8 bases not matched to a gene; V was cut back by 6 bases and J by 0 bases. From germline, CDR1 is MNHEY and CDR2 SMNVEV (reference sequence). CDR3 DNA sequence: TGTGCCAGCAGGACGGATCAGGGGGGCTCCTATAATTCACCCCTCCACTTT. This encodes CASRTDQGGSYNSPLHF.

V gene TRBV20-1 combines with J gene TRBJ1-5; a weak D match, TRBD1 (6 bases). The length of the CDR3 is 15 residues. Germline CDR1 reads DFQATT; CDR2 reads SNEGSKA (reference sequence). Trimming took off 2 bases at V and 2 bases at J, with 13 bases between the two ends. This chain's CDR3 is CSARRGARGNQPQHF. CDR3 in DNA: TGCAGTGCTAGAAGGGGGGCGAGGGGCAATCAGCCCCAGCATTTT.

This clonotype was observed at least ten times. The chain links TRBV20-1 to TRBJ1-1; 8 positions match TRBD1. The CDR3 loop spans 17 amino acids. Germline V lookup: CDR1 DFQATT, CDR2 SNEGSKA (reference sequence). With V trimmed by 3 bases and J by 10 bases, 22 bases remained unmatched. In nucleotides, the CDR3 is TGCAGTGCTAGCACGGACAGGGACCCAGGTAACGACGAGGGAGCTTTCTTT. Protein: CSASTDRDPGNDEGAFF.

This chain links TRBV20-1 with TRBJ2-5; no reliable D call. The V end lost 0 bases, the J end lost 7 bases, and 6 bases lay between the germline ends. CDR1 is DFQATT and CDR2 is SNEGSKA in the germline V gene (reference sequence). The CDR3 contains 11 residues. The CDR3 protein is CSARDLTTQYF. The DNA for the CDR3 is TGCAGTGCTAGAGATCTAACGACCCAGTACTTC.

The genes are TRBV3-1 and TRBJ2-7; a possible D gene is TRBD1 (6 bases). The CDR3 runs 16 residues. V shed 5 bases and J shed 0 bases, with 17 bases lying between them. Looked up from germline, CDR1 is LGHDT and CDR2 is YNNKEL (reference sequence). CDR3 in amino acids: CASSSLGVGASYEQYF. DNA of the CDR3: TGTGCCAGCAGCTCCCTCGGGGTGGGGGCCTCCTACGAGCAGTACTTC.

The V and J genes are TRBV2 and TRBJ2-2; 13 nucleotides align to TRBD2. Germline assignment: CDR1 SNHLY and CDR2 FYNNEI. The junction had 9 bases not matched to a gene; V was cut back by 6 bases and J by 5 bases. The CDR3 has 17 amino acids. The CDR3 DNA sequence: TGTGCCAGCAGCCCCCGAGGGACTAGCGGGAAAACCGGGGAGCTGTTTTTT. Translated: CASSPRGTSGKTGELFF.

The CDR3 here is CASSLVLAGDNEQFF. In DNA, the CDR3 is TGTGCCAGCAGCTTGGTTTTAGCGGGGGACAATGAGCAGTTCTTC. The rearrangement uses TRBV7-6 and TRBJ2-1; TRBD2 agrees at 9 bases. There are 15 residues in the CDR3. The V and J ends lost 3 bases and 5 bases, in that order; junction bases with no gene match: 5. Germline V CDR1 and CDR2: SGHVS, FNYEAQ.

CDR3 amino acids: CASSLEGRGEKLFF. The CDR3 region has the DNA TGTGCCAGCAGCTTAGAGGGCAGGGGTGAAAAACTGTTTTTT. This chain connects TRBV11-2 to TRBJ1-4; D is perhaps TRBD1 (6 bases). The germline CDR1 and CDR2 sequences are SGHAT and FQNNGV. This CDR3 is 14 amino acids long. V was cut by 0 bases and J by 7 bases, with 9 bases left in between. The variable domain in full, completed from reference TRBV11-2 and TRBJ1-4, reads EAGVAQSPRYKIIEKRQSVAFWCNPISGHATLYWYQQILGQGPKLLIQFQNNGVVDDSQLPKDRFSAERLKGVDSTLKIQPAKLEDSAVYLCASSLEGRGEKLFFGSGTQLSVL.

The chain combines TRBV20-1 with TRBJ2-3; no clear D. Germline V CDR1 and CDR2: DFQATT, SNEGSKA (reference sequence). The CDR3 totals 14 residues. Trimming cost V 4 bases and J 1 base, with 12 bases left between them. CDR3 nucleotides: TGCAGTGCTACCGAGACCGGCCGCACAGATACGCAGTATTTT. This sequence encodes CSATETGRTDTQYF.

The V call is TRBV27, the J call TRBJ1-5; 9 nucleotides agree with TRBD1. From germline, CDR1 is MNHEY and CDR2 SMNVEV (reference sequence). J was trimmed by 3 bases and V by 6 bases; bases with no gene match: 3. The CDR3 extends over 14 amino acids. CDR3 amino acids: CASRRDRDNQPQHF. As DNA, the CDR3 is TGTGCCAGCAGGCGGGACAGGGACAATCAGCCCCAGCATTTT.

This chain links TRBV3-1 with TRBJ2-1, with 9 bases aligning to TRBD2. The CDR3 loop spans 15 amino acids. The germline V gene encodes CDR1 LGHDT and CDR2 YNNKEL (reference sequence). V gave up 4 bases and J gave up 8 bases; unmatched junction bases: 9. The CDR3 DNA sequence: TGTGCCAGCAGCCCCCTAGCGGGGTCCCTCCATGAGCAGTTCTTC. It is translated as CASSPLAGSLHEQFF.

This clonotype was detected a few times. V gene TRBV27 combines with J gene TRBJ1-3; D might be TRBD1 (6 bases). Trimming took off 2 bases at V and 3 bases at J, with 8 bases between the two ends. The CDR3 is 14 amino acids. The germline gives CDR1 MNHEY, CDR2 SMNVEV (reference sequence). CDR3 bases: TGTGCCAGCAGTTTAAGAGGGGGTGGAAACACCATATATTTT. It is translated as CASSLRGGGNTIYF.

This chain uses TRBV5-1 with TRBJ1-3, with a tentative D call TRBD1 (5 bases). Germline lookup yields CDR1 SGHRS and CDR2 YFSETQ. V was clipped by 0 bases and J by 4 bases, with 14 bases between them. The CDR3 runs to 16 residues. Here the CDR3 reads CASSLAGGGSGNTIYF. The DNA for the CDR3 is TGCGCCAGCAGCTTGGCCGGCGGGGGATCCGGAAACACCATATATTTT. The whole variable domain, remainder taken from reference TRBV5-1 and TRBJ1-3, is KAGVTQTPRYLIKTRGQQVTLSCSPISGHRSVSWYQQTPGQGLQFLFEYFSETQRNKGNFPGRFSGRQFSNSRSEMNVSTLELGDSALYLCASSLAGGGSGNTIYFGEGSWLTVV.

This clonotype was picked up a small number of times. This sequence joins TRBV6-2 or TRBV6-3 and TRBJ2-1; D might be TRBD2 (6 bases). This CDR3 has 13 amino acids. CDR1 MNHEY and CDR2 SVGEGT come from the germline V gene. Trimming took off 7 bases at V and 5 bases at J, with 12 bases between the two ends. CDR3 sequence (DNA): TGTGCCAGCAACACCAGGACTAACAATGAGCAGTTCTTC. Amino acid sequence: CASNTRTNNEQFF.